These T cell receptor beta chains were read from a single sample in a study of T cell responses to AZD1222 COVID-19 vaccine. Profiled with immunoSEQ multiplex PCR; TCRdb holds only in-frame clones, not every one. Among about 130,000 clones, over 85% were seen once, and the ten largest hold under 2.5%. The input for sequencing was peripheral blood, taken on day 0 of AZD1222 vaccination. The receptors originated from an adult in good health. Both conserved end residues are part of each CDR3. The order of the fields is clone size, D gene, J gene, V gene, CDR3 DNA, CDR3 protein. The D gene is left open where the match is weak. A row's size may be missing; if present it is once, few, many or a size class.

size: .; D: TRBD2; J: TRBJ2-7; V: TRBV6-5; DNA: TGTGCCAGCAGCGGGACTAGCGGCTACGAGCAGTACTTC; CDR3: CASSGTSGYEQYF
size: .; D: TRBD1; J: TRBJ1-6; V: TRBV5-1; DNA: TGCGCCAGCAGCTTTGGCGGACAGGGTGAATCACCCCTCCACTTT; CDR3: CASSFGGQGESPLHF
size: .; D: .; J: TRBJ2-1; V: TRBV5-1; DNA: TGCGCCAGCAGCCCGACGGCCCCGAGGGATGAGCAGTTCTTC; CDR3: CASSPTAPRDEQFF
size: .; D: TRBD2; J: TRBJ2-7; V: TRBV30; DNA: TGTGCCTGGAGTGGTGTACTAGCGGGGTACGAGCAGTACTTC; CDR3: CAWSGVLAGYEQYF
size: .; D: .; J: TRBJ2-6; V: TRBV6-2/TRBV6-3; DNA: TGTGCCAGCAGACCTTCCTCAGGGGTCGGGGCCAACGTCCTGACTTTC; CDR3: CASRPSSGVGANVLTF
size: .; D: .; J: TRBJ1-6; V: TRBV6-5; DNA: TGTGCCAGCAGTTCCTATAATTCACCCCTCCACTTT; CDR3: CASSSYNSPLHF
size: .; D: .; J: TRBJ1-1; V: TRBV20-1; DNA: TGCAGTGCTAGGTGGACACTAGAAGCTTTCTTT; CDR3: CSARWTLEAFF
size: .; D: .; J: TRBJ1-3; V: TRBV5-4; DNA: TGTGCCAGCAGCTTGGGGACTGCTGGAAACACCATATATTTT; CDR3: CASSLGTAGNTIYF
size: once; D: .; J: TRBJ2-1; V: TRBV5-5; DNA: TGTGCCAGCAGCTTGGTTGTCGGGACATCATACTCCTACAATGAGCAGTTCTTC; CDR3: CASSLVVGTSYSYNEQFF
size: .; D: TRBD2; J: TRBJ2-1; V: TRBV28; DNA: TGTGCCAGCAGTCTGCCGACTAGCGGGAGGCCTTCCCTCTCCTACAATGAGCAGTTCTTC; CDR3: CASSLPTSGRPSLSYNEQFF
size: once; D: .; J: TRBJ1-1; V: TRBV30; DNA: TGTGCCGGATCGGTTTTTGGGAACACTGAAGCTTTCTTT; CDR3: CAGSVFGNTEAFF
size: .; D: .; J: TRBJ1-5; V: TRBV12-5; DNA: TGTGCTAGTGGAGCAGGTCTGAGCAATCAGCCCCAGCATTTT; CDR3: CASGAGLSNQPQHF